These T cell receptor beta chains were read from a single sample in a study of T cell responses to AZD1222 COVID-19 vaccine. The method was immunoSEQ multiplex PCR; TCRdb's version includes in-frame clones alone and lacks a portion of them. Of around 140,000 clones listed, around 89% were seen once; the top ten hold 1.5% to 2%. The sequenced sample was peripheral blood, obtained on day 0 of AZD1222 vaccination. These receptors came from an adult in good health. The CDR3 runs from the conserved cysteine through the conserved F or W. A D gene is named only where the DNA matches it firmly. A row's size may be missing; if present it is once, few, many or a size class.

d_call	clone_size	v_call	j_call	cdr3_nt	cdr3_aa
.	few	TRBV7-9	TRBJ1-1	TGTGCCAGCAGCTGGAGTAACACTGAAGCTTTCTTT	CASSWSNTEAFF
.	.	TRBV19	TRBJ1-5	TGTGCCAGTAGTTTGGATTCCAGGGGTAACAATCAGCCCCAGCATTTT	CASSLDSRGNNQPQHF
.	.	TRBV19	TRBJ2-3	TGTGCCAGTAGTTGGGACACAGATACGCAGTATTTT	CASSWDTDTQYF
.	.	TRBV19	TRBJ2-3	TGTGCCAGTAGTAGACGAAATTGGCGGGGCGGCACAGATACGCAGTATTTT	CASSRRNWRGGTDTQYF
TRBD2	.	TRBV5-8	TRBJ2-7	TGTGCCAGCAGCTCGAACCTCATTTTAGCGGGAGAGAGTGAGCAGTACTTC	CASSSNLILAGESEQYF
.	.	TRBV6-1	TRBJ2-5	TGTGCCAGCAGTGAAGGGCAGGGGCTAGAGACCCAGTACTTC	CASSEGQGLETQYF
TRBD2	.	TRBV7-9	TRBJ2-7	TGTGCCAGCAGCTTAGTCGGGAGGGCCTCCAACGAGCAGTACTTC	CASSLVGRASNEQYF
TRBD1	once	TRBV28	TRBJ1-1	TGTGCCAGCAGTTTAAGGGGGCGTATGCCTTTCTTT	CASSLRGRMPFF
.	.	TRBV28	TRBJ2-7	TGTGCCAGCAGGTCTGCCTACGAGCAGTACTTC	CASRSAYEQYF
.	.	TRBV10-2	TRBJ2-7	TGCGCCAGCAGTGAACTGTTGTCCGGCGAGCAGTACTTC	CASSELLSGEQYF
.	.	TRBV14	TRBJ2-1	TGTGCCAGCAGCCAAATCCCCGTATACAGCCTCAATGAGCAGTTCTTC	CASSQIPVYSLNEQFF
.	.	TRBV6-5	TRBJ1-1	TGTGCCAGCACCCGCCAGGGACGAGACACTGAAGCTTTCTTT	CASTRQGRDTEAFF
.	.	TRBV5-1	TRBJ1-2	TGCGCCAGCAGCTTGGTTGTTCAGGGAAAATTAGGTGGCTACACCTTC	CASSLVVQGKLGGYTF
.	.	TRBV5-1	TRBJ1-5	TGCGCCAGCAGCTTGGACCACAATCAGCCCCAGCATTTT	CASSLDHNQPQHF
TRBD1	.	TRBV6-5	TRBJ2-7	TGTGCCAGCAGACGACAGGGGAGCTCCTACGAGCAGTACTTC	CASRRQGSSYEQYF
.	.	TRBV19	TRBJ1-1	TGTGCCAGTAGTATACAGGCGCTGAACACTGAAGCTTTCTTT	CASSIQALNTEAFF
.	once	TRBV25-1	TRBJ1-6	TGTGCCAGCAGTGCTACAGGGTTTGCACCCCTCCACTTT	CASSATGFAPLHF
.	.	TRBV12-5	TRBJ2-2	TGTGCTAGTGGCCCTCGCGCGAACACCGGGGAGCTGTTTTTT	CASGPRANTGELFF
TRBD2	.	TRBV7-3	TRBJ2-3	TGTGCCAGCAGCTTAGGACTAGCGGGAGAAGACCGAAGCACAGATACGCAGTATTTT	CASSLGLAGEDRSTDTQYF
.	.	TRBV28	TRBJ2-7	TGTGCCAGCAGTCCCACAGGCCCCCCCTACGAGCAGTACTTC	CASSPTGPPYEQYF
.	.	TRBV2	TRBJ2-3	TGTGCCAGCGGGCATACGCAGTATTTT	CASGHTQYF
TRBD1	.	TRBV6-5	TRBJ2-7	TGTGCCAGCAGGGGACAGGATAGGAGCTACGAGCAGTACTTC	CASRGQDRSYEQYF
TRBD1	few	TRBV19	TRBJ1-3	TGTGCCAGCCACAGGGGAGGTTCTGGAAACACCATATATTTT	CASHRGGSGNTIYF
TRBD1	.	TRBV6-5	TRBJ2-7	TGTGCCAGCAGCTATGACAGGGGCTCCTACGAGCAGTACTTC	CASSYDRGSYEQYF
TRBD1	.	TRBV11-3	TRBJ2-2	TGTGCCAGCAGCCCGACAGGGGCGCTTGGGGACACCGGGGAGCTGTTTTTT	CASSPTGALGDTGELFF
.	.	TRBV15	TRBJ1-6	TGTGCCACCAGCAGAGATCTGATCTCACCCCTCCACTTT	CATSRDLISPLHF
.	.	TRBV9	TRBJ1-1	TGTGCCAGCAGCTCCCACACTTACACTGAAGCTTTCTTT	CASSSHTYTEAFF
.	.	TRBV5-1	TRBJ1-1	TGCGCCAGCAGCCCGGACGGTAACACTGAAGCTTTCTTT	CASSPDGNTEAFF
TRBD1	.	TRBV6-5	TRBJ1-5	TGTGCCAGCAGTTCTCTCCGACAGGGGGGTTATCAGCCCCAGCATTTT	CASSSLRQGGYQPQHF
.	.	TRBV30	TRBJ1-6	TGTGCCTGGACTTTCGGGGACCATAATTCACCCCTCCACTTT	CAWTFGDHNSPLHF
.	.	TRBV2	TRBJ1-1	TGTGCCAGCAGCCCGGGGGGGATCACTGAAGCTTTCTTT	CASSPGGITEAFF
TRBD2	.	TRBV10-3	TRBJ2-1	TGTGCCATCAACCCTAGCGGGGGAGGTAGAAATGAGCAGTTCTTC	CAINPSGGGRNEQFF
.	.	TRBV23-1	TRBJ2-7	TGCGCCAGCAGTCAAGAGGCAGGGAGCGAGCAGTACTTC	CASSQEAGSEQYF
.	few	TRBV3-1/TRBV3-2	TRBJ1-1	TGTGCCAGCAGCCAAGACCGAAAACTGAACACTGAAGCTTTCTTT	CASSQDRKLNTEAFF
TRBD1	.	TRBV19	TRBJ1-4	TGTGCCAGTAGACCCTCGGGACAGCCTAATGAAAAACTGTTTTTT	CASRPSGQPNEKLFF
.	.	TRBV19	TRBJ1-2	TGTGCCAGTAGTACAGGTTATGGCTACACCTTC	CASSTGYGYTF
.	.	TRBV27	TRBJ1-5	TGTGCCAGCAGTATCACAGTTTATAGCAATCAGCCCCAGCATTTT	CASSITVYSNQPQHF
TRBD1	.	TRBV19	TRBJ1-6	TGTGCCAGTAGTATGGGGACAGGGGTGGTACCCCTCCACTTT	CASSMGTGVVPLHF
.	.	TRBV19	TRBJ2-3	TGTGCCAGTACTCCTAGCGGCACAGATACGCAGTATTTT	CASTPSGTDTQYF
TRBD1	.	TRBV2	TRBJ2-3	TGTGCCAGCAGCGGGACAGGGCGCACGGATACGCAGTATTTT	CASSGTGRTDTQYF
.	.	TRBV18	TRBJ1-1	TGTGCCAGCTCACCAGACAGGAAGAACACTGAAGCTTTCTTT	CASSPDRKNTEAFF
.	.	TRBV29-1	TRBJ1-3	TGCAGCGTTGAGACAGCTGGAAACACCATATATTTT	CSVETAGNTIYF
TRBD1	.	TRBV4-1	TRBJ2-7	TGCGCCAGCAGCCCGGACAGGATGATCTCCTACGAGCAGTACTTC	CASSPDRMISYEQYF
.	once	TRBV11-2	TRBJ1-2	TGTGCCAGCAGCTTATTAGCGCCGAGTACCGTGGCTGGGGGCTACACCTTC	CASSLLAPSTVAGGYTF
.	.	TRBV18	TRBJ1-1	TGTGCCAGCTCACCCTCCAGGATGGTTGAAGCTTTCTTT	CASSPSRMVEAFF
TRBD1	.	TRBV7-9	TRBJ1-2	TGTGCCAGCAGCTTATTTGGGACAGGGGGAGCTAACTATGGCTACACCTTC	CASSLFGTGGANYGYTF
TRBD2	.	TRBV27	TRBJ2-2	TGTGCCAGCAGCCCATGGTTCCTGCGGGGGGGCACCGGGGAGCTGTTTTTT	CASSPWFLRGGTGELFF
.	.	TRBV19	TRBJ1-6	TGTGCCAGTAGGGGGTATGTCCTTGGTCGGAATTCACCCCTCCACTTT	CASRGYVLGRNSPLHF
.	.	TRBV7-9	TRBJ1-1	TGTGCCAGCAGCTTAGACGGCTGGCGGGGCACTGAAGCTTTCTTT	CASSLDGWRGTEAFF
TRBD2	once	TRBV2	TRBJ2-2	TGTGCCAGCAGTCAGACTAGCGGGTTCACCGGGGAGCTGTTTTTT	CASSQTSGFTGELFF
.	.	TRBV30	TRBJ2-7	TGTGCCTGGAGTCCGTCCTACGAGCAGTACTTC	CAWSPSYEQYF
.	.	TRBV28	TRBJ1-1	TGTGCCAGCACCCTTGCGGGTGGGAACACTGAAGCTTTCTTT	CASTLAGGNTEAFF
.	.	TRBV6-5	TRBJ1-1	TGTGCCAGCAGTACCAAAGCGAACACTGAAGCTTTCTTT	CASSTKANTEAFF
.	.	TRBV30	TRBJ2-7	TGTGCCTGGAGTGTAGCCAGGGGGGTCTACGAGCAGTACTTC	CAWSVARGVYEQYF
TRBD1	.	TRBV2	TRBJ2-2	TGTGCCAGCAGCAAAAGGGCAGGGGGCCTCGTCACCGGGGAGCTGTTTTTT	CASSKRAGGLVTGELFF
.	.	TRBV5-1	TRBJ2-3	TGCGCCAGCAGCTTGGCCCCGGGTCCGGTCACAGATACGCAGTATTTT	CASSLAPGPVTDTQYF
.	.	TRBV6-4	TRBJ2-7	TGTGCCAGCCGGGAACTCTACGAGCAGTACTTC	CASRELYEQYF
TRBD2	.	TRBV28	TRBJ2-1	TGTGCCAGCAGTTTTCCCCGGACTAGCGGGCATAATGAGCAGTTCTTC	CASSFPRTSGHNEQFF
.	.	TRBV4-1	TRBJ1-2	TGCGCCAGCAGCCAAGTTCGGCAGCGTAACTATGGCTACACCTTC	CASSQVRQRNYGYTF